These T cell receptor beta chains were read from a single sample in a study of monozygotic twins with inflammatory bowel disease. Each CDR3 protein gets one entry in TCRdb, which reprocessed the 5' RACE reads and gives no DNA. The sample data list over 100,000 distinct CDR3 sequences. Sequencing was carried out using blood. The receptors here all came from a human donor with ulcerative colitis or Crohn's disease, or a healthy co-twin of an affected twin (not recorded which). Each CDR3 is given with its conserved first and last residue.

v_call: TRBV30
j_call: TRBJ2-3
cdr3_aa: CAWSGYPSADTQYF

v_call: TRBV20-1
j_call: TRBJ1-6
cdr3_aa: CSARFPQTYNSPLHF

v_call: TRBV9
j_call: TRBJ1-2
cdr3_aa: CASSVAGAGQGRNGYTF

v_call: TRBV3-1
j_call: TRBJ2-7
cdr3_aa: CASSQATSYEQYF

v_call: TRBV6-2/TRBV6-3
j_call: TRBJ1-3
cdr3_aa: CASYGTLGNTIYF

v_call: TRBV20-1
j_call: TRBJ1-1
cdr3_aa: CSARVNIEAFF

v_call: TRBV12-3/TRBV12-4
j_call: TRBJ2-2
cdr3_aa: CASSFTRSGELFF

v_call: TRBV2
j_call: TRBJ2-1
cdr3_aa: CASCPLYREQFF

v_call: TRBV12-3/TRBV12-4
j_call: TRBJ2-2
cdr3_aa: CASTISGGELFF

v_call: TRBV6-1
j_call: TRBJ2-5
cdr3_aa: CASTPSADRQGTQYF

v_call: TRBV2
j_call: TRBJ2-1
cdr3_aa: CASMIHNEQFF

v_call: TRBV10-3
j_call: TRBJ2-2
cdr3_aa: CAISPRGRANTGELFF

v_call: TRBV12-3/TRBV12-4
j_call: TRBJ2-1
cdr3_aa: CASSPPPDNEQFF

v_call: TRBV5-4
j_call: TRBJ2-1
cdr3_aa: CASSPWTSGYNEQFF

v_call: TRBV7-2
j_call: TRBJ2-7
cdr3_aa: CASSTSSGRSDEQYF

v_call: TRBV20-1
j_call: TRBJ2-7
cdr3_aa: CSARGPGSYEQYF

v_call: TRBV5-1
j_call: TRBJ2-5
cdr3_aa: CASSLPTSGDQETQYF